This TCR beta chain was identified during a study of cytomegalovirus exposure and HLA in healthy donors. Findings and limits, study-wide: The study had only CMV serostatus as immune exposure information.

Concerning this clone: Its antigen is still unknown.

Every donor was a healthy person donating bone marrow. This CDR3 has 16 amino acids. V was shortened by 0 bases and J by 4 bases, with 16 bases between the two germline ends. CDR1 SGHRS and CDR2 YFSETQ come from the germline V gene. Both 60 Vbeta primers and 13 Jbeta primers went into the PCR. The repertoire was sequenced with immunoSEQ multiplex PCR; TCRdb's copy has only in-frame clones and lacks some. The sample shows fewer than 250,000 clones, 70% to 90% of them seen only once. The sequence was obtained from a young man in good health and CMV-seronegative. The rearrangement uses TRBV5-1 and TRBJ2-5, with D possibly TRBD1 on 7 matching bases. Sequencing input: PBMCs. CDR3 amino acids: CASSLGPAGGTETQYF. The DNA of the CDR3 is TGCGCCAGCAGCTTGGGTCCGGCAGGGGGGACAGAGACCCAGTACTTC.